The 15 T cell receptor beta chains listed next were all sequenced from one sample in a study of T cell clonality in common variable immunodeficiency. Study-level findings and limits: Reportedly, TCR beta sequences from common variable immunodeficiency showed fewer deletions and N-nucleotide insertions.

The table came from immunoSEQ multiplex PCR; TCRdb's copy has only in-frame clones and leaves some out. This sample has around 30,000 clones, each found more than once. The antigens for these receptors are not known. The sequencing input was peripheral blood mononuclear cells. These receptors were taken from a human donor with common variable immunodeficiency.

In its sample, this clone was seen many times. The observed sequence ends 3 residues before the CDR3 terminus, with the missing tail filled in from the germline J gene. This chain connects TRBV18 to TRBJ2-1, with D tentatively TRBD1 (6 bases). V lost 5 bases to trimming and J lost 9 bases, with 14 bases between them. The CDR3 is 13 amino acids. Per the germline V gene, CDR1 is KGHSH and CDR2 is LQKENI. Incomplete CDR3 DNA: TGTGCCAGCTCAACAGGGACCTTTTTTGAG. As protein: CASSTGTFFE. The CDR3 as a whole reads CASSTGTFFEQFF.

This clone was recorded at least ten times. The CDR3 end lies 3 residues beyond the end of the read and is filled in from the germline J gene. The chain uses TRBV18 and TRBJ2-7; TRBD2 matches at 10 bases. The V gene's germline CDR1 is KGHSH and CDR2 LQKENI. After removal of 0 bases from V and 3 bases from J, the junction contained 14 bases not matched to a gene. The CDR3 length is 19 residues. The sequenced part of the CDR3 DNA is TGTGCCAGCTCACCACCACGAACCGGACTAGCGGTCGGGGGCTACGAG. Its translation: CASSPPRTGLAVGGYE. The full CDR3 reads CASSPPRTGLAVGGYEQYF.

There are many counts of this clone. The read is 3 residues too short to cover the CDR3 end, so that end is filled in from the germline J gene. This chain links TRBV5-6 with TRBJ2-3; 7 bases map to TRBD1. Germline assignment: CDR1 SGHDT and CDR2 YYEEEE. The CDR3 totals 15 residues. V lost 5 bases to trimming and J lost 3 bases; unmatched junction nucleotides: 9. The CDR3 DNA, read in part, is TGTGCCAGCAGTGTTACAGGGGCCCTTACAGATACG. It specifies CASSVTGALTDT. The CDR3 as a whole reads CASSVTGALTDTQYF.

On this clone itself: Read coverage stops 3 residues before the CDR3 terminus; the germline J gene supplies the remainder. The J gene is TRBJ2-3, the V gene TRBV20-1, with 7 positions matching TRBD2. CDR1 is DFQATT, CDR2 SNEGSKA, per germline (reference sequence). This CDR3 comprises 14 residues. V lost 4 bases to trimming and J lost 4 bases; unmatched junction nucleotides: 8. The CDR3 reads CSATRAGIPDTQYF. The sequenced CDR3 bases are TGCAGTGCTACTCGAGCGGGGATCCCAGATACG.

This clone was seen only a few times. Read coverage stops 3 residues before the CDR3 terminus; the germline J gene supplies the remainder. The chain couples TRBV10-3 to TRBJ2-1; D remains ambiguous. Per germline, CDR1 ENHRY and CDR2 SYGVKD. V lost 4 bases, J lost 5 bases, and 9 bases lay in between. The CDR3 has 13 amino acids. The part of the CDR3 DNA that was read is TGTGCCATCAGTGGAGTAACAAACAATGAG. Amino acids: CAISGVTNNE. The entire CDR3 reads CAISGVTNNEQFF.

This clone has more than one count but fewer than ten. One junction end disagrees with the germline gene, perhaps due to a read error. The part of the CDR3 DNA that was read is TGTGCCAGCAGCTTAGTGATCACAACGAATGAAAAA. Its translation is CASSLVITTNEK. The full CDR3 sequence reads CASSLVITTNEKLFF. The V gene is TRBV7-9, the J gene TRBJ1-4; no definite D call. With the read ending 3 residues before the CDR3 end, the germline J gene is used to fill in that end. Germline CDR1 reads SEHNR; CDR2 reads FQNEAQ (reference sequence). CDR3 length: 15 amino acids.

Comments on this clone: The sequence runs out 3 residues before the end of the CDR3; the remainder is reconstructed from the germline J gene. V gene TRBV11-2 combines with J gene TRBJ1-1; D remains ambiguous. The CDR3 is 14 residues long. Trimming cost V 0 bases and J 5 bases, with 10 bases left between them. Germline CDR1 SGHAT, CDR2 FQNNGV. CDR3 bases read: TGTGCCAGCAGCTTAGACCCGGGGAGGACTGAA. It translates to CASSLDPGRTE. The full CDR3 protein reads CASSLDPGRTEAFF.

This clone has at least ten counts. The read ends 3 residues early relative to the CDR3; the germline J gene fills the gap. The V gene is TRBV28, the J gene TRBJ2-7; D is unclear. V was clipped by 3 bases and J by 2 bases, with 8 bases between them. Germline CDR1 is MDHEN and CDR2 is SYDVKM. This CDR3 has 13 residues. The part of the CDR3 DNA that was read is TGTGCCAGCAGTTTTGTACAGCCCTACGAG. Translated, it gives CASSFVQPYE. The entire CDR3 protein is CASSFVQPYEQYF.

Many counts were recorded for this clone. The read falls 3 residues short of the CDR3 end, and the missing part is taken from the germline J gene. J is TRBJ1-2 and V is TRBV18; D ambiguous. Germline V gene data show CDR1 as KGHSH and CDR2 as LQKENI. V lost 3 bases and J 7 bases, leaving 12 bases between the germline ends. The CDR3 sequence is 13 residues long. Partial CDR3 DNA: TGTGCCAGCTCACCGACCCAGGAAGTTGGC. Its protein is CASSPTQEVG. In full, the CDR3 is CASSPTQEVGYTF.

On this clone: Sequencing ends 3 residues short of the CDR3 end; the germline J gene provides the rest. The chain combines TRBV7-9 with TRBJ2-7; D gene ambiguous. Deletions cut 1 base from V and 4 bases from J, with 5 bases between. This CDR3 region has 12 residues. CDR1 and CDR2 from the germline V gene are SEHNR and FQNEAQ (reference sequence). The CDR3 loop is CASSLGAYEQYF. The CDR3 DNA, read in part, is TGTGCCAGCAGCTTAGGCGCGTACGAG.

This clone came up many times. The sequenced fragment ends 3 residues before the CDR3 boundary, so the rest is inferred from the germline J gene. The chain couples TRBV27 to TRBJ2-1; 7 bases are shared with TRBD1. The V gene end was trimmed by 6 bases and the J gene end by 0 bases; junction bases not matched to a gene: 5. This CDR3 comprises 15 residues. Germline-derived CDR1 and CDR2 are MNHEY and SMNVEV (reference sequence). The DNA read from the CDR3 is TGTGCCAGCAGCACCGACAGGGTCTCCTACAATGAG. Amino acid sequence: CASSTDRVSYNE. The full CDR3 protein is CASSTDRVSYNEQFF.

In regard to this clone: The read gets to within 3 residues of the CDR3 end, and the germline J gene fills in the rest. This chain joins TRBV7-9 and TRBJ1-1; D possibly corresponds to TRBD1 (6 bases). Germline V gene data show CDR1 as SEHNR and CDR2 as FQNEAQ (reference sequence). This CDR3 is 15 amino acids long. V was cut by 3 bases and J by 4 bases, with 15 bases left in between. Incomplete CDR3 DNA: TGTGCCAGCAGCTTCTCCGGGACCAGGGGCACTGAA. It is translated as CASSFSGTRGTE. Given in full, the CDR3 is CASSFSGTRGTEAFF.

For this clone: The read ends 3 residues shy of where the CDR3 ends; the end is completed using the germline J gene. The J gene is TRBJ1-2, the V gene TRBV6-2 or TRBV6-3; D gene unclear. V dropped 2 bases and J dropped 5 bases, with 9 bases sitting between them. Germline loops: CDR1 MNHEY, CDR2 SVGEGT. The CDR3 is 13 residues long. CDR3 loop: CASSYGGFYGYTF. The covered CDR3 bases are TGTGCCAGCAGTTACGGAGGGTTTTATGGC.

On this clone itself: The read terminates 3 residues before the CDR3 end, so the remaining end is supplied by the germline J gene. This rearrangement joins TRBV19 to TRBJ1-5, with D uncertain. There are 15 residues in the CDR3. CDR1 is LNHDA and CDR2 is SQIVND in the germline V gene (reference sequence). With 7 bases removed from V and 3 bases from J, the gap between germline ends came to 16 bases. The part of the CDR3 DNA that was read is TGTGCCAGTACCCCCCTGCGCGGTTTCAATCAGCCC. It translates to CASTPLRGFNQP. The full CDR3 reads CASTPLRGFNQPQHF. The complete variable domain, with remaining parts taken from reference TRBV19 and TRBJ1-5, reads DGGITQSPKYLFRKEGQNVTLSCEQNLNHDAMYWYRQDPGQGLRLIYYSQIVNDFQKGDIAEGYSVSREKKESFPLTVTSAQKNPTAFYLCASTPLRGFNQPQHFGDGTRLSIL.

This clone has ten or more counts. The read stops 3 residues short of the end of the CDR3; the missing end is completed from the germline J gene. The chain carries TRBV7-3 and TRBJ2-1, with 8 bases identical to TRBD2. Trimming cost V 5 bases and J 6 bases; bases outside gene matches: 12. CDR1 is SGHTA, CDR2 FQGTGA, per germline. This CDR3 contains 16 residues. The DNA read from the CDR3 is TGTGCCAGCAGCCGGGGGGGCGGGAGGTATATCAATGAG. Translation gives CASSRGGGRYINE. The entire CDR3 protein reads CASSRGGGRYINEQFF.